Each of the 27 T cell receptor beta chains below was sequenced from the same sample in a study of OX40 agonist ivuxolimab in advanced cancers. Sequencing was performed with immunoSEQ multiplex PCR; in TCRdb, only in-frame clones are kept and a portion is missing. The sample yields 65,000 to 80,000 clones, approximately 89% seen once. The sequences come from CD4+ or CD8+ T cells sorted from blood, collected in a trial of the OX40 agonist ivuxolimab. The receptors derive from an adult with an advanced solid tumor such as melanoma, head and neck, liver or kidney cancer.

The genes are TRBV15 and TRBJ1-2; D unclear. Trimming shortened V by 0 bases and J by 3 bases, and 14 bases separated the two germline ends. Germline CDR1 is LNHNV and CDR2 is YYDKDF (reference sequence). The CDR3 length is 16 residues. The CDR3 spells CATSRDLLGSHYGYTF. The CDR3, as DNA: TGTGCCACCAGCAGAGATCTCTTGGGCAGTCACTATGGCTACACCTTC.

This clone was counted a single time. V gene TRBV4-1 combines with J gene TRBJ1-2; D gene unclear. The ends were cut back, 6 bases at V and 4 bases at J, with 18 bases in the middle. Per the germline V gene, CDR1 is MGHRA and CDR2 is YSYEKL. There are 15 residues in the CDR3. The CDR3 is CASRMNGLDSYGYTF. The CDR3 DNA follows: TGCGCCAGCAGGATGAACGGGCTCGATAGCTATGGCTACACCTTC.

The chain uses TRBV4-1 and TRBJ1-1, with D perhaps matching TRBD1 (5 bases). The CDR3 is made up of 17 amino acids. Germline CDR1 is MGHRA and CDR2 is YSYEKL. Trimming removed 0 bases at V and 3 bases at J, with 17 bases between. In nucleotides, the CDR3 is TGCGCCAGCAGCCAAGATTGGGCAGGGAGGGTTGACACTGAAGCTTTCTTT. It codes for CASSQDWAGRVDTEAFF.

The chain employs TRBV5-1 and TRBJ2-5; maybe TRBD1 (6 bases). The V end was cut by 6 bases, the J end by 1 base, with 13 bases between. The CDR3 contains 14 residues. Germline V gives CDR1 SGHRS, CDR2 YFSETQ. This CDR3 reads CASTLGGGQETQYF. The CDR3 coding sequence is TGCGCCAGCACCCTAGGGGGTGGCCAAGAGACCCAGTACTTC.

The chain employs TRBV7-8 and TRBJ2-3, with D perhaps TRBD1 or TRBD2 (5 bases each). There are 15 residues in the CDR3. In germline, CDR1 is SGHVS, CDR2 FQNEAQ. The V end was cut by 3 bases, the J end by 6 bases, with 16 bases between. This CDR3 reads CASSLDGLRDDTQYF. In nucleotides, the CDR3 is TGTGCCAGCAGCTTGGACGGGCTTCGGGACGATACGCAGTATTTT.

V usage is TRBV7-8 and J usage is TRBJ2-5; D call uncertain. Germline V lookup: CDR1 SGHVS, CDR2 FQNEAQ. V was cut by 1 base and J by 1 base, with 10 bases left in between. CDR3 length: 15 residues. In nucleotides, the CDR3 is TGTGCCAGCAGCTTAGGGGTCCAGCCCCAAGAGACCCAGTACTTC. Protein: CASSLGVQPQETQYF.

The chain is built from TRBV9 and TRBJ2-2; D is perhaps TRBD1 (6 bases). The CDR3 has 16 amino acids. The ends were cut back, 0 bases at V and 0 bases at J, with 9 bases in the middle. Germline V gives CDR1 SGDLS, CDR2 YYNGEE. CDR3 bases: TGTGCCAGCAGCGTAGCTGGGACACCGAACACCGGGGAGCTGTTTTTT. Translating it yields CASSVAGTPNTGELFF.

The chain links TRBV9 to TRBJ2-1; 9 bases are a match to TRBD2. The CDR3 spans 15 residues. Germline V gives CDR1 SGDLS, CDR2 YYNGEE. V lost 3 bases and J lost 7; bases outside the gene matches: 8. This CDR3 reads CASSASGILRNEQFF. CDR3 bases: TGTGCCAGCAGCGCTAGCGGGATACTTCGAAATGAGCAGTTCTTC. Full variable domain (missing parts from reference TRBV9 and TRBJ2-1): DSGVTQTPKHLITATGQRVTLRCSPRSGDLSVYWYQQSLDQGLQFLIQYYNGEERAKGNILERFSAQQFPDLHSELNLSSLELGDSALYFCASSASGILRNEQFFGPGTRLTVL.

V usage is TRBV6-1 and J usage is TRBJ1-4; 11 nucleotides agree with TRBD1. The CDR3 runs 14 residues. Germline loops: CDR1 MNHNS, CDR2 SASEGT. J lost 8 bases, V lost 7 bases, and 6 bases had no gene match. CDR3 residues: CASTGTGGYEKLFF. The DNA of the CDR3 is TGTGCCAGCACTGGGACAGGGGGTTACGAAAAACTGTTTTTT.

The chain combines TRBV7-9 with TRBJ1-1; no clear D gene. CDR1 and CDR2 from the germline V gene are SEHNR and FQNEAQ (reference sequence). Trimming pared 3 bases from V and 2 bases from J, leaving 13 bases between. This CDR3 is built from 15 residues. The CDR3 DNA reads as TGTGCCAGCAGCTTTGGGTTTGCTACTAACACTGAAGCTTTCTTT. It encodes CASSFGFATNTEAFF.

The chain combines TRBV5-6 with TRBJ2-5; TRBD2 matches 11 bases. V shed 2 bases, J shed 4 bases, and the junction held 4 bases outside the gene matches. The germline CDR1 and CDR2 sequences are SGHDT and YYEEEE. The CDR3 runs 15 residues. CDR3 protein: CASSFRLAGGETQYF. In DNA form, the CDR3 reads TGTGCCAGCAGCTTTCGGCTAGCGGGAGGAGAGACCCAGTACTTC.

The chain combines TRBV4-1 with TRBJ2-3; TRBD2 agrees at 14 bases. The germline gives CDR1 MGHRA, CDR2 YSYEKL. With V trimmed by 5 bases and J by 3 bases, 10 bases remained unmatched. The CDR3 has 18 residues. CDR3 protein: CASSLGLAGAPGTDTQYF. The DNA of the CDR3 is TGCGCCAGCAGCTTGGGACTAGCGGGAGCCCCGGGGACAGATACGCAGTATTTT.

This CDR3 reads CASSLVGLSHGELFF. DNA of the CDR3: TGTGCCAGCAGCTTAGTTGGACTCTCCCACGGGGAGCTGTTTTTT. J is TRBJ2-2 and V is TRBV7-3; D may be TRBD2 (5 bases). CDR3 length: 15 amino acids. The germline V and J ends were trimmed by 2 bases and 7 bases, with 14 bases remaining between them. Germline V CDR1 and CDR2: SGHTA, FQGTGA.

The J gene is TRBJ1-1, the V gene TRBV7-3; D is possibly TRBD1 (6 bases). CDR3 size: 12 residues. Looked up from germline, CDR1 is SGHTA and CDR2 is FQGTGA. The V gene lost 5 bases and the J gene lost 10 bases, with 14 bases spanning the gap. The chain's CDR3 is CASSGYRDLAFF. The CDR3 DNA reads TGTGCCAGCAGCGGGTACAGGGATCTAGCTTTCTTT.

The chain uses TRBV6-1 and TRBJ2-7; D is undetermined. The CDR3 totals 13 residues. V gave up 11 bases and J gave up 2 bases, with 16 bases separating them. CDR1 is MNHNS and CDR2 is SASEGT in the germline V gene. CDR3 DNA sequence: TGTGCCGGTGGTTCTTGGGCCCCCTACGAGCAGTACTTC. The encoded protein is CAGGSWAPYEQYF.

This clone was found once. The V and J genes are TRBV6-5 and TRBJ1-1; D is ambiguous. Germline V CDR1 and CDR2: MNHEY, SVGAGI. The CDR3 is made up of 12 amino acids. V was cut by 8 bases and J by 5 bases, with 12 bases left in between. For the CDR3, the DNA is TGTGCCAGCCAAACCGACTGGACTGAAGCTTTCTTT. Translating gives CASQTDWTEAFF.

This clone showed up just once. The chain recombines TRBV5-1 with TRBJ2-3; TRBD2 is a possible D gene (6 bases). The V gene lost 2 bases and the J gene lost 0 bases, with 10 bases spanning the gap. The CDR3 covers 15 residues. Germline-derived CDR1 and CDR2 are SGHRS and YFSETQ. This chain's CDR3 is CASSFSGLSTDTQYF. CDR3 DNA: TGCGCCAGCAGCTTTAGCGGCTTAAGCACAGATACGCAGTATTTT.

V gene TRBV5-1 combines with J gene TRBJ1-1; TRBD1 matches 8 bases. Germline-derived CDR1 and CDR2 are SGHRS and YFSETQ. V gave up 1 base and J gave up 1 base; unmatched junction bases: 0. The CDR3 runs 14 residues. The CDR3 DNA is TGCGCCAGCAGCTTGACAGGGGGGAACACTGAAGCTTTCTTT. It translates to CASSLTGGNTEAFF.

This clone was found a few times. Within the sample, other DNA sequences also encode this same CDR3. CDR3 in DNA: TGTGCCAGCAGCAGACTAGGGGGTGGCACCGGGGAGCTGTTTTTT. This encodes CASSRLGGGTGELFF. This rearrangement joins TRBV7-2 to TRBJ2-2, with D perhaps assigned TRBD1 or TRBD2 (6 bases each). Germline V gene sequence: CDR1 SGHTA, CDR2 FQGNSA. The CDR3 is 15 residues long. V was shortened by 5 bases and J by 4 bases, with 14 bases between the two germline ends.

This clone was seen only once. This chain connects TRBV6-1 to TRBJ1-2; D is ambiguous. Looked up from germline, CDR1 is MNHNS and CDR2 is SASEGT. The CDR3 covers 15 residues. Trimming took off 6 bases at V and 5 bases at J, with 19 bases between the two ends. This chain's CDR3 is CASRPSGSTAYGYTF. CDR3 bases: TGTGCCAGCAGACCCTCGGGCAGTACCGCATATGGCTACACCTTC.

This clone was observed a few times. CDR3 amino acids: CASSGVLSGRSNEQFF. The CDR3 DNA follows: TGTGCCAGCAGTGGGGTGCTTTCTGGGCGAAGCAATGAGCAGTTCTTC. The chain combines TRBV6-1 with TRBJ2-1; D uncertain. This CDR3 spans 16 amino acids. Trimming took 4 bases from V and 6 from J, leaving 19 bases between them. From germline, CDR1 is MNHNS and CDR2 SASEGT.

Written as DNA, the CDR3 is TGTGCCAGTATCCAGGGACAGGGGAGGGGGCAGCCCCAGCATTTT. Protein: CASIQGQGRGQPQHF. The chain joins TRBV19 to TRBJ1-5; 10 bases are shared with TRBD1. The CDR3 covers 15 residues. Germline lookup yields CDR1 LNHDA and CDR2 SQIVND (reference sequence). The J segment lost 7 bases and the V segment lost 7 bases, leaving 10 bases of the junction unmatched.

The CDR3 is CASSLGLRVGGARRTDTQYF. CDR3 coding DNA: TGTGCCAGCAGCTTAGGACTTAGAGTTGGAGGGGCACGGAGAACAGATACGCAGTATTTT. This chain uses TRBV7-6 with TRBJ2-3, with D maybe TRBD2 (6 bases). The CDR3 extends over 20 amino acids. CDR1 is SGHVS and CDR2 is FNYEAQ in the germline V gene. Trimming left V 1 base short and J 3 bases short, with 26 bases between. Full variable domain (missing parts from reference TRBV7-6 and TRBJ2-3): GAGVSQSPRYKVTKRGQDVALRCDPISGHVSLYWYRQALGQGPEFLTYFNYEAQQDKSGLPNDRFSAERPEGSISTLTIQRTEQRDSAMYRCASSLGLRVGGARRTDTQYFGPGTRLTVL.

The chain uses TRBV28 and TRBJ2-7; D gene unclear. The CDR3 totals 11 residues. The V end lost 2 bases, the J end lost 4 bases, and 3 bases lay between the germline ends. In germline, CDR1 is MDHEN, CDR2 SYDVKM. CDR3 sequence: CASSLQYEQYF. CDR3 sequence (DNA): TGTGCCAGCAGTTTACAGTACGAGCAGTACTTC.

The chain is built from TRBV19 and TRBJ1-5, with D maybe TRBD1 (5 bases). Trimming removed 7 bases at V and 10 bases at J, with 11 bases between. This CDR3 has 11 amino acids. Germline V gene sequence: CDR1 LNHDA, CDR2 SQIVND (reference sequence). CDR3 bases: TGTGCCAGTAACTACGACAGACCCCAGCATTTT. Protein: CASNYDRPQHF.

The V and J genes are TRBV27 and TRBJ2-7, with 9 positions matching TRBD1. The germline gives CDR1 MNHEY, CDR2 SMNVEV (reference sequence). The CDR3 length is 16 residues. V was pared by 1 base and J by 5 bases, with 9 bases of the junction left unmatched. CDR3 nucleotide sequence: TGTGCCAGCAGTTTATTAGAGACAGGGGGGGCCCACGAGCAGTACTTC. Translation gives CASSLLETGGAHEQYF.

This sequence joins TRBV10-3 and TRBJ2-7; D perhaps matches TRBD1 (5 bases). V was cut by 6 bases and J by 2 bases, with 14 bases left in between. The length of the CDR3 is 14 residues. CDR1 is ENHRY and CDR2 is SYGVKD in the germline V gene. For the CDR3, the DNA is TGTGCCATCAGGGACCAGGGAACCGCCTACGAGCAGTACTTC. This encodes CAIRDQGTAYEQYF.